This entry lists 3 T cell receptor beta chains sequenced from one sample in a study of long-term antiretroviral therapy in people with HIV. They ran version v3.0 of the immunoSEQ assay at survey level. Method: immunoSEQ multiplex PCR; TCRdb's copy keeps in-frame clones and lacks some. The table has tens of thousands of clones, approximately 90% seen once. The sample was unsorted PBMCs, taken 5.2 years after starting antiretroviral therapy. These receptors were collected from a woman aged 40 to 50 with HIV.

This chain connects TRBV2 to TRBJ1-4, with TRBD1 identical over 7 bases. The CDR3 loop spans 14 amino acids. Trimming at V came to 6 bases and at J to 7 bases, leaving 8 bases not matched to a gene. In germline, CDR1 is SNHLY, CDR2 FYNNEI. This CDR3 is CASRTTGDIEKLFF. In nucleotides, the CDR3 is TGTGCCAGCAGAACTACAGGGGACATTGAAAAACTGTTTTTT.

V usage is TRBV5-5 and J usage is TRBJ2-2; D may be TRBD1 (6 bases). Germline V gene sequence: CDR1 SGHKS, CDR2 YYEKEE (reference sequence). The ends were cut back, 4 bases at V and 6 bases at J, with 10 bases in the middle. This CDR3 has 13 amino acids. The CDR3 DNA reads as TGTGCCAGCAGCACAACAGGGTCCGGGGAGCTGTTTTTT. This gives the protein CASSTTGSGELFF.

The chain employs TRBV29-1 and TRBJ2-3; 9 nucleotides agree with TRBD2. The CDR3 covers 13 residues. Trimming cost V 8 bases and J 2 bases; bases outside gene matches: 5. From germline, CDR1 is SQVTM and CDR2 ANQGSEA. The CDR3 sequence: CSQLAGLTDTQYF. The CDR3 DNA reads TGCAGCCAACTAGCGGGCCTCACAGATACGCAGTATTTT.